A single sample gave rise to the 27 T cell receptor beta chains below, sequenced in a study of blood T cell repertoires in COVID-19. Sequencing was performed with immunoSEQ multiplex PCR; in TCRdb, only in-frame clones are kept and a portion is missing. The data hold around 100,000 clones, with roughly 80% observed a single time. Material: peripheral blood. The receptors come from a man in his 60s with active or convalescent COVID-19.

This clone came up a few times. The CDR3: CSVLDGSSGRKHEQYF. CDR3 in DNA: TGCAGCGTACTCGACGGTTCTAGCGGGAGAAAACACGAGCAGTACTTC. The chain carries TRBV29-1 and TRBJ2-7; TRBD2 agrees at 10 bases. CDR1 and CDR2 from the germline V gene are SQVTM and ANQGSEA. V was clipped by 6 bases and J by 5 bases; unmatched bases: 16. The CDR3 is 16 amino acids.

J is TRBJ2-3 and V is TRBV3-1 (or the pseudogene TRBV3-2); D is possibly TRBD1 (5 bases). The germline V gene encodes CDR1 LGHDT and CDR2 YNNKEL (reference sequence). The CDR3 sequence is 18 residues long. Trimming cost V 2 bases and J 2 bases, with 20 bases left between them. The CDR3 DNA follows: TGTGCCAGCAGCCAACGTAGACGGCAGGGCCTCTCCACAGATACGCAGTATTTT. It yields the protein CASSQRRRQGLSTDTQYF.

The rearrangement uses TRBV9 and TRBJ2-3; 11 bases are a match to TRBD2. After removal of 4 bases from V and 1 base from J, the junction contained 8 bases not matched to a gene. The germline V gene encodes CDR1 SGDLS and CDR2 YYNGEE. The CDR3 is 17 amino acids. As DNA, the CDR3 is TGTGCCAGCAGCCCCACTAGCGGGAGAGGAGGCACAGATACGCAGTATTTT. Protein product: CASSPTSGRGGTDTQYF.

The rearrangement joins TRBV15 to TRBJ1-2; a weak D match, TRBD1 (6 bases). Trimming took off 3 bases at V and 3 bases at J, with 17 bases between the two ends. The CDR3 is made up of 16 amino acids. From germline, CDR1 is LNHNV and CDR2 YYDKDF (reference sequence). CDR3 loop: CATSSPGRGRYYGYTF. The CDR3 bases are TGTGCCACCAGCAGTCCTGGCAGGGGCAGGTACTATGGCTACACCTTC.

The J gene is TRBJ2-1, the V gene TRBV19, with 8 bases aligning to TRBD1. V shed 1 base and J 4 bases; nucleotides not matched to a gene: 6. This CDR3 comprises 16 residues. From germline, CDR1 is LNHDA and CDR2 SQIVND (reference sequence). The CDR3 here is CASSIAGGAAYNEQFF. In nucleotides, the CDR3 is TGTGCCAGTAGTATAGCAGGGGGCGCAGCATACAATGAGCAGTTCTTC.

V is TRBV23-1 and J is TRBJ2-7, with a possible D match to TRBD1 (5 bases). TRBV23-1 is flagged as an ORF with uncertain function. The CDR3 totals 12 residues. Trimming took off 0 bases at V and 6 bases at J, with 6 bases between the two ends. CDR3 sequence (DNA): TGCGCCAGCAGTCAATCTGACAGCGAGCAGTACTTC. Translating it yields CASSQSDSEQYF.

In this sample, this clone turned up once. The V call is TRBV27, the J call TRBJ1-2; 12 bases are shared with TRBD1. V shed 2 bases and J 4 bases; nucleotides not matched to a gene: 8. Per germline, CDR1 MNHEY and CDR2 SMNVEV (reference sequence). The CDR3 runs to 17 residues. The CDR3 DNA follows: TGTGCCAGCAGTTTAGGGACAGGGGGCACGGGGGGCTATGGCTACACCTTC. Protein: CASSLGTGGTGGYGYTF.

This chain uses TRBV5-4 with TRBJ1-2; TRBD1 is a possible D gene (6 bases). Germline CDR1 and CDR2: SGHNT and YYREEE (reference sequence). CDR3 size: 14 residues. Trimming stripped 4 bases from V and 0 bases from J, with 10 bases between. The CDR3 DNA follows: TGTGCCAGCAGCCGGACAGATACTAACTATGGCTACACCTTC. This codes for CASSRTDTNYGYTF.

This clone showed up just once. The chain couples TRBV6-6 to TRBJ1-2, with 8 bases aligning to TRBD1. Germline V gives CDR1 MNHNY, CDR2 SVGAGI (reference sequence). There are 13 residues in the CDR3. V was pared by 4 bases and J by 12 bases, with 10 bases of the junction left unmatched. The CDR3 reads CASSSRGQGADTF. The CDR3 coding sequence is TGTGCCAGCAGTTCCCGGGGGCAGGGGGCCGACACCTTC.

The chain links TRBV5-1 to TRBJ1-4; D not resolved. The CDR3 spans 14 residues. The V end was cut by 3 bases, the J end by 0 bases, with 6 bases between. Germline CDR1 is SGHRS and CDR2 is YFSETQ. CDR3 in DNA: TGCGCCAGCAGCTCGACAACAACTAATGAAAAACTGTTTTTT. It specifies CASSSTTTNEKLFF.

This clone was detected once. The J gene is TRBJ2-7, the V gene TRBV10-3; D perhaps matches TRBD1 (5 bases). Trimming took off 10 bases at V and 3 bases at J, with 10 bases between the two ends. The CDR3 contains 11 residues. Germline V gene data show CDR1 as ENHRY and CDR2 as SYGVKD. The CDR3, as DNA: TGTGCCACGACTGACAGCTACGAGCAGTACGTC. This gives the protein CATTDSYEQYV.

The chain couples TRBV6-1 to TRBJ1-3; TRBD1 might be the D (6 bases). This CDR3 is built from 17 residues. CDR1 is MNHNS, CDR2 SASEGT, per germline. V was shortened by 1 base and J by 3 bases, with 16 bases between the two germline ends. The CDR3 DNA reads TGTGCCAGCAGTGAAGAATTCGCAGGGGCGTTTGGAAACACCATATATTTT. Its protein is CASSEEFAGAFGNTIYF.

V gene TRBV24-1 combines with J gene TRBJ2-1; 7 bases are a match to TRBD1. Germline CDR1 KGHDR, CDR2 SFDVKD. V lost 3 bases and J lost 0; bases outside the gene matches: 7. The CDR3 is made up of 17 amino acids. DNA for the CDR3: TGTGCCACCAGTGATCCCCCCGGGGACAGCTCCTACAATGAGCAGTTCTTC. Translating gives CATSDPPGDSSYNEQFF.

V gene TRBV20-1 combines with J gene TRBJ1-1; D may be TRBD1 (6 bases). V was clipped by 3 bases and J by 5 bases, with 13 bases between them. The CDR3 is 13 residues long. Germline-derived CDR1 and CDR2 are DFQATT and SNEGSKA (reference sequence). CDR3: CSASNRVGTEAFF. The CDR3 nucleotides are TGCAGTGCTAGTAACAGGGTGGGGACTGAAGCTTTCTTT.

The J gene is TRBJ2-7, the V gene TRBV2; D remains unclear. Trimming removed 4 bases from V and 3 bases from J, with 7 bases in between. CDR1 is SNHLY, CDR2 FYNNEI, per germline. This CDR3 has 12 amino acids. CDR3 amino acids: CASSVGLYEQYF. Written as DNA, the CDR3 is TGTGCCAGCAGTGTTGGGCTCTACGAGCAGTACTTC.

The V and J genes are TRBV5-4 and TRBJ2-7; 8 nucleotides line up with TRBD2. This CDR3 spans 15 amino acids. CDR1 and CDR2 from the germline V gene are SGHNT and YYREEE (reference sequence). V shed 1 base and J 3 bases; nucleotides not matched to a gene: 6. The CDR3 here is CASSLSGRGGYEQYF. CDR3 nucleotides: TGTGCCAGCAGCTTGAGCGGGAGAGGTGGCTACGAGCAGTACTTC.

The V and J genes are TRBV6-5 and TRBJ2-7; 12 bases fit TRBD2. CDR3 length equals 15 residues. V dropped 6 bases and J dropped 4; count of bases not matched to a gene: 7. The V gene's germline CDR1 is MNHEY and CDR2 SVGAGI. The CDR3 sequence is CASRAGTSGPYEQYF. Here the CDR3 DNA reads TGTGCCAGCAGGGCCGGGACTAGCGGGCCATACGAGCAGTACTTC.

V is TRBV19 and J is TRBJ1-5; 9 bases align to TRBD1. The CDR3 spans 18 residues. The germline CDR1 and CDR2 sequences are LNHDA and SQIVND (reference sequence). V was clipped by 2 bases and J by 2 bases; unmatched bases: 10. The CDR3, as DNA: TGTGCCAGTAGTATACGCACTACAGGGGGCAGGGGCAATCAGCCCCAGCATTTT. Translated: CASSIRTTGGRGNQPQHF.

The CDR3 region is CASSFYRLAATYEQYF. The CDR3 nucleotides are TGTGCCAGCAGCTTCTATAGACTAGCGGCAACCTACGAGCAGTACTTC. The V and J genes are TRBV7-2 and TRBJ2-7, with 9 bases that match TRBD2. The V and J ends lost 3 bases and 2 bases, in that order; junction bases with no gene match: 8. From germline, CDR1 is SGHTA and CDR2 FQGNSA. The CDR3 runs to 16 residues.

This chain joins TRBV24-1 and TRBJ2-7, with a tentative D call TRBD2 (7 bases). The V end was cut by 3 bases, the J end by 6 bases, with 17 bases between. Germline V gene data show CDR1 as KGHDR and CDR2 as SFDVKD. The CDR3 has 15 amino acids. The CDR3 DNA reads as TGTGCCACCAGTGATGTCCGGGCGGCGGGGGCCGAGCAGTACTTC. Its translation is CATSDVRAAGAEQYF.

The chain joins TRBV20-1 to TRBJ2-7; 9 bases align to TRBD1. Germline loops: CDR1 DFQATT, CDR2 SNEGSKA (reference sequence). The CDR3 spans 11 residues. Trimming at V came to 8 bases and at J to 6 bases, leaving 5 bases not matched to a gene. Written as DNA, the CDR3 is TGCAGTACTAAACAGGGGGCCGAGCAGTACGTC. Its translation is CSTKQGAEQYV.

This clone was counted a single time. The CDR3 is CASRETTGEVSYGYTF. Here the CDR3 DNA reads TGCGCCAGCAGGGAAACGACAGGGGAGGTTTCCTATGGCTACACCTTC. This rearrangement joins TRBV5-1 to TRBJ1-2; 8 bases match TRBD1. The CDR3 runs to 16 residues. V lost 5 bases, J lost 4 bases, and 13 bases stayed unmatched. CDR1 SGHRS and CDR2 YFSETQ come from the germline V gene.

The sample holds a few counts of this clone. The rearrangement links TRBV9 to TRBJ1-2; D gene unclear. CDR3 length equals 13 residues. V dropped 3 bases and J dropped 7 bases, with 13 bases sitting between them. CDR1 and CDR2 (germline): SGDLS, YYNGEE. CDR3 sequence (DNA): TGTGCCAGCAGCGCGGACTGGCGGGGTGGCTACACCTTC. Translating it yields CASSADWRGGYTF.

The chain has TRBV7-2 and TRBJ2-5; the match to TRBD2 covers 7 bases. From germline, CDR1 is SGHTA and CDR2 FQGNSA. The V gene end was trimmed by 2 bases and the J gene end by 7 bases; junction bases not matched to a gene: 1. The length of the CDR3 is 12 residues. The CDR3 loop reads CASSLPGGTQYF. The CDR3 nucleotides are TGTGCCAGCAGCTTACCGGGGGGGACCCAGTACTTC.

This clone was seen a handful of times. The chain employs TRBV5-6 and TRBJ1-2, with 7 bases lining up with TRBD1. With V trimmed by 2 bases and J by 6 bases, 10 bases remained unmatched. There are 15 residues in the CDR3. Germline CDR1 reads SGHDT; CDR2 reads YYEEEE. The CDR3 DNA is TGTGCCAGCAGCTTCCTTGACAGGGTTAGTGATGGCTACACCTTC. This sequence encodes CASSFLDRVSDGYTF.

The CDR3 sequence: CASSTRLAGVETQYF. The CDR3 DNA follows: TGTGCCAGCAGCACCAGGCTAGCGGGAGTGGAGACCCAGTACTTC. The chain is built from TRBV9 and TRBJ2-5, with 10 bases that match TRBD2. The CDR3 totals 15 residues. CDR1 SGDLS and CDR2 YYNGEE come from the germline V gene. V lost 4 bases, J lost 5 bases, and 8 bases stayed unmatched.

The CDR3: CASSLGRATGYTF. In nucleotides, the CDR3 is TGTGCCAGCAGTTTAGGCAGGGCGACTGGCTACACCTTC. The V and J genes are TRBV28 and TRBJ1-2, with D perhaps TRBD1 (5 bases). V was pared by 2 bases and J by 7 bases, with 11 bases between. The length of the CDR3 is 13 residues. Looked up from germline, CDR1 is MDHEN and CDR2 is SYDVKM.